This T cell receptor beta chain comes out of a study of T cells in Graves' hyperthyroidism and ophthalmopathy. Study-wide results and caveats: Blood also showed most of the thyroid clonotypes that were expanded above 0.001. The model predicted ophthalmopathy a median approximately 6 months before onset.

RNA transcripts served as the template for amplifying TCR beta CDR3 regions. The study used the HTBI primer set for a first-round RT-PCR of the TCR CDR3. TCRdb passed the multiplex PCR reads through MiXCR, listing each CDR3 protein once. In the table there are 500,000 to 600,000 distinct CDR3 sequences, about 20% of which are singletons. Trimming stripped 8 bases from V and 7 bases from J, with 8 bases between. This CDR3 spans 11 amino acids. Per germline, CDR1 LNHNV and CDR2 YYDKDF (reference sequence). Clinical Activity Scores of at least 3, NOSPECS grades of at least 4 and durations under 3 months characterized ophthalmopathy patients. Worth noting for this clonotype: Its specificity is not known.

The source material was blood. This chain connects TRBV15 to TRBJ2-2; D tentatively reads TRBD1 or TRBD2 (5 bases each). The clonotype originates from a man in his forties with Graves' ophthalmopathy. The CDR3 region has the DNA TGTGCCACCTGGGACCACGGGGAGCTGTTTTTT. Protein product: CATWDHGELFF.